The 18 T cell receptor beta chains in this list originate from one sample, sequenced in a study of T-cell reconstitution after alpha-beta-depleted transplantation in children listed by TCRdb under 2016. Library creation used PCR. The sequencer was an Illumina HiSeq 2500. To normalize quantification of the TCRbeta repertoire, the TCR libraries were built with molecular barcoding that relied on unique molecular identifiers. The raw public data were reprocessed by TCRdb itself: fastp quality trimming at Q25, MiXCR clonotype calling, in-frame beta chains only. Every entry covers one CDR3 protein and lists the most common genes and DNA from its rows. The sample includes more than 450,000 distinct CDR3 sequences, with about 17% observed a single time. The top ten constitute less than 4% of the sample. Sequencing used PBMCs from the stem cell graft donor, obtained from the stem cell graft. The receptor set was obtained from a human donor who donated a stem cell graft to a child with acute lymphoblastic leukemia.

V and J are TRBV11-2 and TRBJ2-7; 13 bases fit TRBD2. This CDR3 comprises 16 residues. Trimming at V came to 5 bases and at J to 2 bases, leaving 6 bases not matched to a gene. Germline V lookup: CDR1 SGHAT, CDR2 FQNNGV. The CDR3 region is CASSPRTSGSAYEQYF. The CDR3 region has the DNA TGTGCCAGCAGCCCGCGGACTAGCGGGAGTGCCTACGAGCAGTACTTC.

The chain links TRBV21-1 to TRBJ1-2; the table assigns TRBD1, which was not confirmed against the DNA. TRBV21-1 is a listed pseudogene. The CDR3 contains 13 residues. For the CDR3, the DNA is TGTGCCAGCAGAAGAGGGGGGAACTATGGCTACACCTTC. It specifies CASRRGGNYGYTF.

The V gene is TRBV5-4, the J gene TRBJ2-3, with TRBD2 identical over 7 bases. The CDR3 runs to 16 residues. CDR1 and CDR2 from the germline V gene are SGHNT and YYREEE (reference sequence). Trimming at V came to 5 bases and at J to 2 bases, leaving 11 bases not matched to a gene. CDR3 in amino acids: CASSQSAGPNTDTQYF. As DNA, the CDR3 is TGTGCCAGCAGTCAATCAGCGGGACCTAACACAGATACGCAGTATTTT.

Only a few counts were recorded for this clonotype. The chain combines TRBV20-1 with TRBJ1-2; a possible D gene is TRBD1 (5 bases). The germline CDR1 and CDR2 sequences are DFQATT and SNEGSKA (reference sequence). V gave up 6 bases and J gave up 4 bases, with 18 bases separating them. This CDR3 is built from 14 residues. CDR3 in amino acids: CSARGGGVTYGYTF. CDR3 nucleotides: TGCAGTGCCCGGGGGGGAGGGGTTACCTATGGCTACACCTTC.

The chain has TRBV4-1 and TRBJ2-3; 7 bases are shared with TRBD2. Germline CDR1 MGHRA, CDR2 YSYEKL. The CDR3 runs 18 residues. V dropped 2 bases and J dropped 1; count of bases not matched to a gene: 12. CDR3 DNA sequence: TGCGCCAGCAGCCAACGCTGGGCTACTACTAGCGGCACAGATACGCAGTATTTT. It encodes CASSQRWATTSGTDTQYF.

This clonotype was observed a handful of times. The chain has TRBV18 and TRBJ1-6; D is unclear. The CDR3 spans 15 residues. The V and J ends lost 2 bases and 10 bases respectively, with 15 bases between them. Germline-derived CDR1 and CDR2 are KGHSH and LQKENI. DNA of the CDR3: TGTGCCAGCTCACCAGTCGCGGATGCGAGGTCACCCCTCCACTTT. Residues: CASSPVADARSPLHF.

J is TRBJ2-2 and V is TRBV9; 8 positions match TRBD1. The CDR3 has 17 residues. V lost 3 bases and J lost 0; bases outside the gene matches: 7. The germline CDR1 and CDR2 sequences are SGDLS and YYNGEE. The CDR3 DNA is TGTGCCAGCAGCGGGCCGGGACAGGCCACGAACACCGGGGAGCTGTTTTTT. Translated: CASSGPGQATNTGELFF.

A note on this clonotype: Sequence at one end of the junction differs from germline and may be a read error. The chain recombines TRBV4-1 with TRBJ2-1, with D hard to call. Germline CDR1 reads MGHRA; CDR2 reads YSYEKL. The CDR3 sequence is 12 residues long. CDR3 sequence reads: CAISPAINEQFF. The CDR3 coding sequence is TGTGCCATCAGCCCCGCAATCAATGAGCAGTTCTTC.

This clonotype has just a few counts. The chain uses TRBV2 and TRBJ2-7, with TRBD1 matching over 10 bases. With V trimmed by 11 bases and J by 5 bases, 9 bases remained unmatched. Germline V lookup: CDR1 SNHLY, CDR2 FYNNEI. CDR3 length equals 13 residues. The CDR3 DNA reads TGTGCCGGCCATTCCGGGACAGGGGACGAGCAGTACTTC. It yields the protein CAGHSGTGDEQYF.

The chain uses TRBV27 and TRBJ2-5; weak D call: TRBD2 (5 bases). Germline values: CDR1 MNHEY, CDR2 SMNVEV (reference sequence). The CDR3 sequence is 12 residues long. V dropped 6 bases and J dropped 5 bases, with 10 bases sitting between them. The CDR3 coding sequence is TGTGCCAGCAGAGCGAGAGGGGAGACCCAGTACTTC. This gives the protein CASRARGETQYF.

The chain has TRBV7-9 and TRBJ2-7; 9 nucleotides align to TRBD1. Trimming cost V 5 bases and J 5 bases; bases outside gene matches: 7. The CDR3 has 14 residues. Germline assignment: CDR1 SEHNR and CDR2 FQNEAQ (reference sequence). The DNA of the CDR3 is TGTGCCAGCAGCATAGACAGGGGGGCCCACGAGCAGTACTTC. Protein: CASSIDRGAHEQYF.

J is TRBJ1-5 and V is TRBV15, with D possibly matching TRBD1 (5 bases). The CDR3 sequence is 15 residues long. V lost 3 bases to trimming and J lost 4 bases, with 13 bases between them. The V gene's germline CDR1 is LNHNV and CDR2 YYDKDF (reference sequence). The CDR3 is CATSSQGAGNQPQHF. CDR3 in DNA: TGTGCCACCAGCAGTCAGGGTGCGGGGAATCAGCCCCAGCATTTT. Full variable domain (missing parts from reference TRBV15 and TRBJ1-5): DAMVIQNPRYQVTQFGKPVTLSCSQTLNHNVMYWYQQKSSQAPKLLFHYYDKDFNNEADTPDNFQSRRPNTSFCFLDIRSPGLGDTAMYLCATSSQGAGNQPQHFGDGTRLSIL.

The V gene is TRBV6-4, the J gene TRBJ1-5; D is ambiguous. Per germline, CDR1 MRHNA and CDR2 SNTAGT. The CDR3 runs to 13 residues. Trimming took off 2 bases at V and 3 bases at J, with 5 bases between the two ends. The CDR3 DNA follows: TGTGCCAGCAGTGACAGTTCCAATCAGCCCCAGCATTTT. This codes for CASSDSSNQPQHF.

This clonotype was seen more than once but under ten times. This chain joins TRBV12-3 or TRBV12-4 and TRBJ2-4; D may correspond to TRBD1 or TRBD2 (6 bases each). The CDR3 consists of 14 residues. V lost 3 bases to trimming and J lost 7 bases, with 13 bases between them. The CDR3 nucleotides read TGTGCCAGCAGTTTTCCGGGGGCCGTCAACATTCAGTACTTC. It is translated as CASSFPGAVNIQYF.

In this sample, this clonotype turned up a few times. This chain links TRBV5-1 with TRBJ2-1; 8 bases match TRBD1. The V segment lost 0 bases and the J segment 8 bases; nucleotides outside the gene matches: 10. This CDR3 spans 16 amino acids. Germline assignment: CDR1 SGHRS and CDR2 YFSETQ. The CDR3 is CASSLGTGQGGHEQFF. Here the CDR3 DNA reads TGCGCCAGCAGCTTGGGAACAGGACAGGGAGGCCATGAGCAGTTCTTC. The entire variable domain, with the rest obtained from reference TRBV5-1 and TRBJ2-1, is as follows: KAGVTQTPRYLIKTRGQQVTLSCSPISGHRSVSWYQQTPGQGLQFLFEYFSETQRNKGNFPGRFSGRQFSNSRSEMNVSTLELGDSALYLCASSLGTGQGGHEQFFGPGTRLTVL.

The CDR3 coding sequence is TGTGCCAGCAGCCAGGGACAACGGTCTGGAAACACCATATATTTT. This translates into CASSQGQRSGNTIYF. The chain has TRBV11-3 and TRBJ1-3; perhaps TRBD1 as D (6 bases). V gave up 5 bases and J gave up 1 base, with 12 bases separating them. This CDR3 has 15 amino acids. Looked up from germline, CDR1 is SGHNT and CDR2 is YENEEA.

This chain connects TRBV3-1 to TRBJ2-7; 9 bases are a match to TRBD2. This CDR3 comprises 12 residues. With 6 bases clipped from V and 6 bases from J, the junction kept 3 bases outside the gene matches. The germline gives CDR1 LGHDT, CDR2 YNNKEL (reference sequence). DNA for the CDR3: TGTGCCAGCAGGGGACTAGCCTCCGAGCAGTACTTC. It is translated as CASRGLASEQYF.

This clonotype has more than one count but fewer than ten. This chain joins TRBV5-1 and TRBJ2-5, with 9 bases fitting TRBD1. The CDR3 has 14 residues. Germline lookup yields CDR1 SGHRS and CDR2 YFSETQ. V dropped 4 bases and J dropped 4; count of bases not matched to a gene: 5. The CDR3 sequence: CASSHRTGVETQYF. CDR3 sequence (DNA): TGCGCCAGCAGCCACCGGACAGGGGTAGAGACCCAGTACTTC.